Given below is one T cell receptor (beta chain) in context. The antigen is undetermined. V trimming: 7 bases; J trimming: 2 bases; junction bases outside the gene matches: 8. CDR3 length: 15 residues. Germline V gene data show CDR1 as LNHDA and CDR2 as SQIVND (reference sequence). This sample was taken from a study of T cell responses to AZD1222 COVID-19 vaccine. Study-wide points: Baseline seropositivity characterized only six AZD1222 recipients. An increase in Spike-specific TCR breadth and depth was observed after two AZD1222 doses. Females made up more of the donors, who were largely white British, and clonal diversity may have come out too low. Spike regions recognized by vaccine-associated CD4 TCRs spanned the protein, led by 160-218 and 743-854.

The assay was immunoSEQ multiplex PCR, and TCRdb's table has in-frame clones only and misses some. The sample holds 65,000 to 70,000 clones, about three quarters seen once. Sequenced here: peripheral blood, sampled on day 0 of AZD1222 vaccination. The clonotype comes from an adult in good health. The chain combines TRBV19 with TRBJ2-4, with TRBD1 matching over 7 bases. CDR3 region: CASKGQGDTKNIQYF. The DNA of the CDR3 is TGTGCCAGTAAGGGGCAGGGGGATACCAAAAACATTCAGTACTTC. Complete variable domain (other parts from reference TRBV19 and TRBJ2-4): DGGITQSPKYLFRKEGQNVTLSCEQNLNHDAMYWYRQDPGQGLRLIYYSQIVNDFQKGDIAEGYSVSREKKESFPLTVTSAQKNPTAFYLCASKGQGDTKNIQYFGAGTRLSVL.